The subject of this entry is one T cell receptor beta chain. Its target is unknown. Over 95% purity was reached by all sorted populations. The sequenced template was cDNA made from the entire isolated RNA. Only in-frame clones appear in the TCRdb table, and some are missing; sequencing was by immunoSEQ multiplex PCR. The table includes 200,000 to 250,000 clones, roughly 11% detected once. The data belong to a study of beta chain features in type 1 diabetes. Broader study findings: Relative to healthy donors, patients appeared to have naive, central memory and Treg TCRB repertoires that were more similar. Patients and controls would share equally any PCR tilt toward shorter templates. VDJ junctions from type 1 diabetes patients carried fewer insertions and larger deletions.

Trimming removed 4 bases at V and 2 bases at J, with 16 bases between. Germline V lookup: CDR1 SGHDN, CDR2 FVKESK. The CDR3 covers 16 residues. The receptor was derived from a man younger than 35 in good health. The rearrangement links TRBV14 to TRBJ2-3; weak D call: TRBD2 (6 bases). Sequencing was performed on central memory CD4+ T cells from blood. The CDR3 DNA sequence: TGTGCCAGCAGCCTGAGCTTCGGGAGATCCACAGATACGCAGTATTTT. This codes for CASSLSFGRSTDTQYF.